This T cell receptor beta chain was identified during a study of blood T cell repertoires in COVID-19. Study in general: COVID-19 samples, acute and convalescent, were from the United States, Italy and Spain. T cells, B-cell-depleted T cells, or PBMCs provided the cDNA or gDNA that served as material.

In the original processing: Amplified reference gene primers provided the basis for estimating nucleated cell counts. Measured with immunoSEQ multiplex PCR; TCRdb has only the in-frame clones, and not every one. V, J and clone size reflect that table, while D and trimming were determined from the DNA. The sample lists under 350,000 clones, 80% to 90% occurring once. V was trimmed by 4 bases and J by 4 bases, leaving 15 bases between them. This CDR3 region has 15 residues. CDR1 is SGHRS, CDR2 YFSETQ, per germline. This clone was seen only a few times. Sample: peripheral blood. The clonotype originates from a man in his forties with acute or convalescent COVID-19. The chain employs TRBV5-1 and TRBJ1-5; maybe TRBD1 (5 bases). The CDR3 coding sequence is TGCGCCAGCAGCCCGGGGGTGACTACTAATCAGCCCCAGCATTTT. Translating it yields CASSPGVTTNQPQHF.